Below are 9 T cell receptor beta chains sequenced from a single sample in a study of beta chain features in type 1 diabetes. All of the isolated RNA was reverse transcribed, so expressed TCRB transcripts were sequenced. Method: immunoSEQ multiplex PCR; TCRdb's copy keeps in-frame clones and lacks some. The sample has around 500,000 clones; 25% to 35% are singletons. Sample: naive CD4+ T cells from blood. Source of these receptors: a man aged 18-30 years in good health.

The rearrangement uses TRBV9 and TRBJ2-1, with TRBD2 identical over 9 bases. The CDR3 has 16 residues. V shed 2 bases, J shed 6 bases, and the junction held 9 bases outside the gene matches. From germline, CDR1 is SGDLS and CDR2 YYNGEE. The CDR3 spells CASSVAGGPKSNEQFF. The CDR3 region has the DNA TGTGCCAGCAGCGTTGCGGGAGGGCCAAAGAGCAATGAGCAGTTCTTC.

The chain carries TRBV20-1 and TRBJ2-1; D gene unclear. The CDR3 covers 10 residues. V gave up 6 bases and J gave up 6 bases, with 6 bases separating them. The germline V gene encodes CDR1 DFQATT and CDR2 SNEGSKA (reference sequence). The CDR3 DNA sequence: TGCAGTGCCGACGTCAATGAGCAGTTCTTC. Its translation is CSADVNEQFF.

This chain links TRBV28 with TRBJ2-1, with TRBD1 as a possible D gene (5 bases). The CDR3 extends over 12 amino acids. Looked up from germline, CDR1 is MDHEN and CDR2 is SYDVKM. Between the trimmed V and J ends, which lost 9 bases and 4 bases, there was a span of 10 bases. CDR3 nucleotide sequence: TGTGCCAGTGGACAAGCGTACAATGAGCAGTTCTTC. Translation: CASGQAYNEQFF.

This chain uses TRBV5-1 with TRBJ2-5; D not resolved. The germline V gene encodes CDR1 SGHRS and CDR2 YFSETQ. The V end was cut by 0 bases, the J end by 5 bases, with 11 bases between. The CDR3 has 14 amino acids. The CDR3 here is CASSLDLRSETQYF. The CDR3 region has the DNA TGCGCCAGCAGCTTGGATCTGCGGTCGGAGACCCAGTACTTC. Together with reference TRBV5-1 and TRBJ2-5, the CDR3 gives the full variable domain: KAGVTQTPRYLIKTRGQQVTLSCSPISGHRSVSWYQQTPGQGLQFLFEYFSETQRNKGNFPGRFSGRQFSNSRSEMNVSTLELGDSALYLCASSLDLRSETQYFGPGTRLLVL.

The chain uses TRBV5-4 and TRBJ2-5; D remains unclear. Trimming stripped 0 bases from V and 2 bases from J, with 8 bases between. This CDR3 is built from 14 residues. Germline values: CDR1 SGHNT, CDR2 YYREEE (reference sequence). The CDR3 nucleotides are TGTGCCAGCAGCTTGGGGGCAACTCAAGAGACCCAGTACTTC. Translation: CASSLGATQETQYF. Using reference TRBV5-4 and TRBJ2-5 for the parts outside the CDR3, the full variable domain is ETGVTQSPTHLIKTRGQQVTLRCSSQSGHNTVSWYQQALGQGPQFIFQYYREEENGRGNFPPRFSGLQFPNYSSELNVNALELDDSALYLCASSLGATQETQYFGPGTRLLVL.

The J gene is TRBJ2-7, the V gene TRBV4-2, with 8 bases aligning to TRBD2. The V and J ends lost 3 bases and 7 bases, in that order; junction bases with no gene match: 17. From germline, CDR1 is LGHNA and CDR2 YNFKEQ. This CDR3 is 17 amino acids long. CDR3 region: CASSHLGSGTSVSEQYF. CDR3 DNA sequence: TGTGCCAGCAGCCATTTGGGTAGCGGGACTTCAGTGTCAGAGCAGTACTTC.

This clone has only one observation. V gene TRBV30 combines with J gene TRBJ2-6; D ambiguous. This CDR3 spans 16 amino acids. Germline V gene data show CDR1 as GTSNPN and CDR2 as SVGIG (reference sequence). Trimming removed 0 bases from V and 1 base from J, with 10 bases in between. The CDR3 sequence is CAWSVRRGSGANVLTF. The CDR3 nucleotides are TGTGCCTGGAGTGTACGCCGAGGATCTGGGGCCAACGTCCTGACTTTC.

The rearrangement links TRBV9 to TRBJ2-3; 10 bases fit TRBD1. The CDR3 runs 14 residues. J was trimmed by 2 bases and V by 5 bases; bases with no gene match: 2. CDR1 is SGDLS and CDR2 is YYNGEE in the germline V gene. As DNA, the CDR3 is TGTGCCAGCAGTGACAGGGGGCCCACAGATACGCAGTATTTT. This encodes CASSDRGPTDTQYF.

This clone was observed a handful of times. The rearrangement links TRBV29-1 to TRBJ2-7; tentative D call: TRBD2 (5 bases). The V end lost 0 bases, the J end lost 2 bases, and 5 bases lay between the germline ends. CDR3 length: 12 residues. Germline CDR1 SQVTM, CDR2 ANQGSEA. CDR3 in amino acids: CSVEEAAYEQYF. For the CDR3, the DNA is TGCAGCGTTGAAGAAGCGGCCTACGAGCAGTACTTC.